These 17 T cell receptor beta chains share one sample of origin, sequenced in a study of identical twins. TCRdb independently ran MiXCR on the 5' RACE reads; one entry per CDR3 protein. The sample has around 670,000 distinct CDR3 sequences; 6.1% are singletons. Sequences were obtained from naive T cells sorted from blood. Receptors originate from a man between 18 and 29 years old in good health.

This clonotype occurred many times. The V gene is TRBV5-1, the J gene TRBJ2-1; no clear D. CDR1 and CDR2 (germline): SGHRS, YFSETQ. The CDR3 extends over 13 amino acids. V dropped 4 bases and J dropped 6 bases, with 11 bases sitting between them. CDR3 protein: CASSVTRANEQFF. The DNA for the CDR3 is TGCGCCAGCAGCGTAACACGGGCCAATGAGCAGTTCTTC.

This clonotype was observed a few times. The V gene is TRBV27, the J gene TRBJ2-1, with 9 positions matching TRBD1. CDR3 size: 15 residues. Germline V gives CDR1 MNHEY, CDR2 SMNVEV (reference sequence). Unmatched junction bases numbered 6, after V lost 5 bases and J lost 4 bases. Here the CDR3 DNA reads TGTGCCAGCAGTGACGGACAGGGGATGTACAATGAGCAGTTCTTC. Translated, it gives CASSDGQGMYNEQFF.

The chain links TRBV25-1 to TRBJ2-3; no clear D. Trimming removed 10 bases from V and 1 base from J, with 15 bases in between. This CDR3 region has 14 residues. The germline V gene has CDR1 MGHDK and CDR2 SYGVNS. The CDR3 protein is CAIRHLHRTDTQYF. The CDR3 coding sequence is TGTGCCATCCGCCATTTACACCGCACAGATACGCAGTATTTT. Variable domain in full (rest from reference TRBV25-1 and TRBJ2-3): EADIYQTPRYLVIGTGKKITLECSQTMGHDKMYWYQQDPGMELHLIHYSYGVNSTEKGDLSSESTVSRIRTEHFPLTLESARPSHTSQYLCAIRHLHRTDTQYFGPGTRLTVL.

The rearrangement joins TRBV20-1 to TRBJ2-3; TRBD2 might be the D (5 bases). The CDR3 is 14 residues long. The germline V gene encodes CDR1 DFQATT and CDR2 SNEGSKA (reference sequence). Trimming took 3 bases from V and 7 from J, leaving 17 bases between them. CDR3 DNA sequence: TGCAGTGCTAGTCGCCGAGAGGGCCATCATACGCAGTATTTT. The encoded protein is CSASRREGHHTQYF.

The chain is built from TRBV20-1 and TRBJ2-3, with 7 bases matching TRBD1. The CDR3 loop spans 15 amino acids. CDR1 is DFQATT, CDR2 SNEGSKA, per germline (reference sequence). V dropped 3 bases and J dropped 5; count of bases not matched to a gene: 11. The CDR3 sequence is CSASLRDSSKDTQYF. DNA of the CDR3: TGCAGTGCTAGCCTTCGGGACAGCTCGAAAGATACGCAGTATTTT.

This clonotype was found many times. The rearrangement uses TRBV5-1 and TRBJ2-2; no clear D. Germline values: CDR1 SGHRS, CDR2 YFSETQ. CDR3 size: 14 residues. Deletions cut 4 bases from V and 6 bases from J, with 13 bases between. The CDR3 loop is CASSPDPKPGELFF. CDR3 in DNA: TGCGCCAGCAGCCCCGACCCCAAGCCCGGGGAGCTGTTTTTT.

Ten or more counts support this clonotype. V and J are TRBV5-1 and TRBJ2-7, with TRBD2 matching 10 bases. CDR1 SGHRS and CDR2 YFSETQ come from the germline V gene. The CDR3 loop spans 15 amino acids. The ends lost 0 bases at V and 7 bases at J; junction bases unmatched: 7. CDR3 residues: CASSLDPAGGIEQYF. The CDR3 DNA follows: TGCGCCAGCAGCTTGGATCCAGCGGGAGGGATAGAGCAGTACTTC.

The CDR3 region has the DNA TGCAGCGTTACCCCGGACAGGGGGCTCGAGCAGTACTTC. This encodes CSVTPDRGLEQYF. The chain recombines TRBV29-1 with TRBJ2-7; 11 nucleotides agree with TRBD1. CDR1 and CDR2 (germline): SQVTM, ANQGSEA. J gave up 6 bases and V 5 bases, and 6 bases lay outside the gene matches. The CDR3 loop spans 13 amino acids.

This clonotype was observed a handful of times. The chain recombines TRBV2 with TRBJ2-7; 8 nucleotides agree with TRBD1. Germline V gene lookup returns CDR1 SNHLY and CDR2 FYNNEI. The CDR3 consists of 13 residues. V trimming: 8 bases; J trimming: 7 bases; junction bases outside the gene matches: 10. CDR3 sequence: CASAIDRGGEQYV. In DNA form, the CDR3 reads TGTGCCAGCGCTATCGACAGGGGAGGTGAGCAGTACGTC.

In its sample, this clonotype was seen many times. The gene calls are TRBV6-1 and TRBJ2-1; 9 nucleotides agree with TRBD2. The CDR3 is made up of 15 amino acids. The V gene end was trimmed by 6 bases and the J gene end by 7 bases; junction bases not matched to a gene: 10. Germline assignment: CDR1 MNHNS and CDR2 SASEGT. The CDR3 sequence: CASSPRLADPNEQFF. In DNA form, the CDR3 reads TGTGCCAGCAGCCCCCGACTAGCGGATCCTAATGAGCAGTTCTTC.

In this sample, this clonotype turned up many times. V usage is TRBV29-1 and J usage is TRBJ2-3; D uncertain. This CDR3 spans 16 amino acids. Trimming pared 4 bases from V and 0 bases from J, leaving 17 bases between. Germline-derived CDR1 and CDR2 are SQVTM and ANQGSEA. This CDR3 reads CSVVLDAPASTDTQYF. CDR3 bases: TGCAGCGTTGTCCTTGACGCGCCGGCCAGCACAGATACGCAGTATTTT.

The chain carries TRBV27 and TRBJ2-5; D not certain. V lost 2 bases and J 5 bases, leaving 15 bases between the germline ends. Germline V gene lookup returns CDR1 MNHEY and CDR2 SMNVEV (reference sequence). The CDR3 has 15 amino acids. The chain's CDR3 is CASSLRALIGETQYF. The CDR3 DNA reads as TGTGCCAGCAGTTTACGGGCCCTCATCGGGGAGACCCAGTACTTC.

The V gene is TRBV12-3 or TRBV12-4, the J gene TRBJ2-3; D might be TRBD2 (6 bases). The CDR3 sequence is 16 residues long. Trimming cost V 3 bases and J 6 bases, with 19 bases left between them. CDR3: CASSLIMQTRYDTQYF. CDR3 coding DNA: TGTGCCAGCAGTTTGATTATGCAGACTAGGTACGATACGCAGTATTTT.

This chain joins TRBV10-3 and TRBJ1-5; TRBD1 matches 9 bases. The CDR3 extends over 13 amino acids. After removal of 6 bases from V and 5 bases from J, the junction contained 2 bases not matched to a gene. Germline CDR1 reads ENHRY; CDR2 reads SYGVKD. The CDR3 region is CAISRTGDQPQHF. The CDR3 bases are TGTGCCATCAGCCGGACAGGGGATCAGCCCCAGCATTTT.

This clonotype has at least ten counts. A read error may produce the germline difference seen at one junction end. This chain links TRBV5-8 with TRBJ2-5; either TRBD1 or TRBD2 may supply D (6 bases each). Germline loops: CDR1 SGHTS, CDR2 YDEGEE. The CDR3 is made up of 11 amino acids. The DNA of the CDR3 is TGTGCCAGCAGCTTGGCGGGGGCTCAAGGATTC. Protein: CASSLAGAQGF.

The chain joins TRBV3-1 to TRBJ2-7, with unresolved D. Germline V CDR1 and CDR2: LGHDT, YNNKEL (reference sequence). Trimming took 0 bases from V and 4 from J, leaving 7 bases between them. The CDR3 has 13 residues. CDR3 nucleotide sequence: TGTGCCAGCAGCCAAGATTATCGTTACGAGCAGTACTTC. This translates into CASSQDYRYEQYF.

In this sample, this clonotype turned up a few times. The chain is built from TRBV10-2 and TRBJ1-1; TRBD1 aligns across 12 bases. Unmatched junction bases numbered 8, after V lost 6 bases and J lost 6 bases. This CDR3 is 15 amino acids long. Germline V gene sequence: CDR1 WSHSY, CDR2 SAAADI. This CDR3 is CASRATGTGGSEAFF. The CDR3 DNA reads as TGCGCCAGCAGGGCAACCGGGACAGGGGGCTCTGAAGCTTTCTTT.